This T cell receptor (beta chain) comes out of a study of glioma-infiltrating T cells after dendritic cell vaccination. Profiling relied on immunoSEQ multiplex PCR, and the TCRdb table lists in-frame clones only, not all of them. This sample has more than 75,000 clones, with around four fifths found just once. Time point: after dendritic cell vaccination, including at tumor progression/relapse. The sequence was collected from a human donor with glioblastoma. The source material was blood, sampled after dendritic cell vaccination.

The CDR3 is CAIRGLGTLEAFF. The DNA for the CDR3 is TGTGCCATCAGAGGACTCGGGACACTTGAAGCTTTCTTT. This sequence joins TRBV10-3 and TRBJ1-1; possibly TRBD1 for D (6 bases). V lost 6 bases and J 7 bases, leaving 15 bases between the germline ends. Germline V gene lookup returns CDR1 ENHRY and CDR2 SYGVKD. The length of the CDR3 is 13 residues.